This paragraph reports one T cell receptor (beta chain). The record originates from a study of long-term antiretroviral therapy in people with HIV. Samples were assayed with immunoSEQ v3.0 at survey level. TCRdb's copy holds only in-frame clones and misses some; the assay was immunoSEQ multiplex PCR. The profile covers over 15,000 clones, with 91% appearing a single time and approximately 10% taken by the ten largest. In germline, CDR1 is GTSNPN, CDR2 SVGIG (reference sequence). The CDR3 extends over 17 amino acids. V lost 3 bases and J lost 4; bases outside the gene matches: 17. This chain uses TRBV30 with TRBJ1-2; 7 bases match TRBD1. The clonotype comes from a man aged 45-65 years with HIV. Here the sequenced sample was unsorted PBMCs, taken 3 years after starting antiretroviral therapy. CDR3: CAWSDPWTGPQFYGYTF. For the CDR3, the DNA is TGTGCCTGGAGCGACCCGTGGACAGGCCCCCAATTCTATGGCTACACCTTC.